The entry below describes one T cell receptor (beta chain). The antigen this receptor binds is unknown. Within one base of it there is no much larger clone, and no base qualities were kept. Another Seattle source contributed samples from volunteer blood donors who had recovered from COVID-19. The collaborating institutions used their own protocols to collect whole blood in K2EDTA tubes. For TCRbeta analysis, collaborator samples were shipped as frozen whole blood, as isolated PBMCs, or as DNA extracted from either sample type. The sample is drawn from a study of blood T cell repertoires in COVID-19 (dated by TCRdb to 2020 to 2022). Background for the entire study: Samples covering the acute and convalescent phases of COVID-19 were provided by collaborators in the United States, Italy and Spain. A freely available public database, intended as a resource for researchers studying the immune response to SARS-CoV-2, is where the repertoires were released. Sample metadata almost always included a de-identified subject ID, COVID-19 status, age in years and sex. The samples were drawn from the first 160 participants of the ongoing ImmuneRACE study and from 950 to 1,500 subjects provided by 6 global collaborators. The prospective study material was composed of cDNA or gDNA derived from T cells, B-cell-depleted T cells, or PBMCs. Subjects who had been exposed to COVID-19, were actively infected with it, or had recovered from it provided the deeply sampled blood TCRbeta repertoires that made up the dataset. Where HLA class I and class II types were available, the types were taken from metadata supplied by the sample provider, not from assay-based typing. The research as a whole found: How much clinical and demographic metadata was included differed by source and by participant, and the metadata was provided uncurated.

The CDR3 measures 17 amino acids from cysteine to phenylalanine. Only the CDR3 DNA is retained, 51 bases long and in frame from the first base. The immunoSEQ Assay, a bias-controlled multiplex PCR, was used to amplify TCRbeta CDR3 regions from genomic DNA. The study's processing was this. The number of nucleated cells in each sample was estimated from the amplification of reference gene primers within the assay. Sequence reads were collapsed and filtered to measure the absolute abundance of every unique TCRbeta CDR3 rearrangement. For each sample, productive Simpson clonality was calculated as the square root of Simpson's diversity index over productive rearrangements. TCRdb obtained this table from immuneACCESS and retained in-frame rearrangements with V and J assigned. These tables miss some clones; where compared with another copy, unresolved V genes account for less than half of the shortfall, and the remainder is unexplained. The V and J calls and the clone size are those of that table, but D and trimming were determined from the DNA. This sample gives 300,000 or so clones in total; approximately 90% of them show up just once. 5.5% to 8% of the sample is taken by the ten largest.

Sequences were obtained from peripheral blood. Recombination connected TRBV12-2 to TRBJ1-1. TRBV12-2 is given as a pseudogene. The sequence came from a woman aged 25 to 39 who had recovered from COVID-19. The CDR3 protein: CATPGRTAGSGYTEAFF. The nucleotide sequence is TGTGCAACCCCAGGCCGAACTGCGGGCAGTGGATACACTGAAGCTTTCTTT.